This TCR beta chain was identified during a study of OX40 agonist ivuxolimab in advanced cancers. Overall study context: The patients' treatment was ivuxolimab, an agonistic anti-OX40 (CD134) antibody. Study-wide points: Dose levels from 0.1 to 3.0 mg/kg saw CD4+ and CD8+ blood T cells expand clonally by week 6. CD8+ T cells averaged more expanded clones than CD4+.

On this clone: Its specificity is not known.

The V gene lost 5 bases and the J gene lost 4 bases, with 15 bases spanning the gap. CDR1 SGHRS and CDR2 YFSETQ come from the germline V gene. The length of the CDR3 is 14 residues. TCRdb's table, derived via immunoSEQ multiplex PCR, lists solely in-frame clones and lacks some. This sample has roughly 2,900 clones, with approximately 92% found just once. Blood got drawn at baseline, again on cycle 4 day 1, and then on cycle 7 day 1. The sequencing here drew on CD4+ or CD8+ T cells sorted from blood, taken in a trial of the OX40 agonist ivuxolimab. The TCR was taken from an adult with an advanced solid tumor such as melanoma, head and neck, liver or kidney cancer. The rearrangement uses TRBV5-1 and TRBJ1-2; possible D gene TRBD1, 6 bases. In DNA form, the CDR3 reads TGCGCCAGCAGACCCGGGGACACCTCCTATGGCTACACCTTC. It encodes CASRPGDTSYGYTF.